This T cell receptor beta chain stems from a study of shared clonotypes between healthy human individuals. Study findings and constraints: Estimated clonotype richness was generally higher in naive than memory subsets. Several donors held approximately 4.5% of naive CD4 clonotypes in common. Sequencing depth was expected to influence donor clonotype sharing.

Using about 220 ng DNA, around 30,000 T cell genomes, the sorted-subset replicate PCRs were run. Here immunoSEQ multiplex PCR was the method, and the copy in TCRdb shows in-frame clones only, minus some. The sample has roughly 650,000 clones; roughly 95% are singletons. Turning to this clone: The antigen is not known.

CD45RO negativity and positive selection for CCR7 defined naive CD8 cells, a population that excluded terminally differentiated effector memory CD45RA+ cells. The specimen sequenced was naive CD8+ T cells sorted from blood. This clonotype was sampled from a woman aged 25 to 39 in good health.

CDR3 DNA sequence: TGTGCCAGCAGCTTCGCGGGAGTGGTACTGGAGCAGTACTTC. This sequence encodes CASSFAGVVLEQYF. J is TRBJ2-7 and V is TRBV27; 7 bases align to TRBD2. Germline CDR1 MNHEY, CDR2 SMNVEV (reference sequence). With 6 bases clipped from V and 7 bases from J, the junction kept 12 bases outside the gene matches. The CDR3 extends over 14 amino acids.